The present T cell receptor beta chain was sequenced within a study of monozygotic twins with inflammatory bowel disease. Whole-study findings and limits: Clonotypes shared with others were fewer in IBD patients than in healthy twins, especially with disease activity. Backing was not found for a single strong signal or clonotype associated with IBD.

In the case of this clonotype: Its antigen is unknown.

One entry per CDR3 protein, without DNA, is what TCRdb gives after re-calling the 5' RACE reads. This sample contains approximately 120,000 distinct CDR3 sequences. Collection yielded about 2.5 ml of blood per donor. The CDR3 covers 17 residues. The sequenced sample consisted of blood. The chain is built from TRBV12-3 or TRBV12-4 and TRBJ2-1; TCRdb selects TRBD2, and the lack of DNA leaves this call unchecked. The sequence came from a human donor with ulcerative colitis or Crohn's disease, or a healthy co-twin of an affected twin (not recorded which). This chain's CDR3 is CASSDPGGRAVRDEQFF.